This T cell receptor (beta chain) was sequenced in a study of T cells in Graves' hyperthyroidism and ophthalmopathy. At the level of the study: Specimen type is peripheral blood, collected at initial diagnosis prior to any treatment.

This clonotype was observed at least ten times. The antigen is not known. The TCR beta CDR3 regions underwent amplification using RNA transcripts as the source. First-round RT-PCR targeting the TCR CDR3 was performed with the HTBI primer set. TCRdb re-analysed the multiplex PCR reads in MiXCR, keeping a single row per CDR3 protein. The repertoire consists of 550,000 to 800,000 distinct CDR3 sequences, with roughly 15% occurring once and the leading ten covering around 8.1%. The CDR3 length is 12 residues. Trimming took 6 bases from V and 2 from J, leaving 11 bases between them. Germline V lookup: CDR1 DFQATT, CDR2 SNEGSKA (reference sequence). General study points: Blood also showed most of the thyroid clonotypes that were expanded above 0.001.

This clonotype originated in a man aged 18 to 30 with Graves' hyperthyroidism. Sequencing was carried out using blood. The V call is TRBV20-1, the J call TRBJ2-7; D not certain. CDR3 in amino acids: CSARMRTYEQYF. CDR3 DNA sequence: TGCAGTGCCCGTATGCGGACCTACGAGCAGTACTTC.